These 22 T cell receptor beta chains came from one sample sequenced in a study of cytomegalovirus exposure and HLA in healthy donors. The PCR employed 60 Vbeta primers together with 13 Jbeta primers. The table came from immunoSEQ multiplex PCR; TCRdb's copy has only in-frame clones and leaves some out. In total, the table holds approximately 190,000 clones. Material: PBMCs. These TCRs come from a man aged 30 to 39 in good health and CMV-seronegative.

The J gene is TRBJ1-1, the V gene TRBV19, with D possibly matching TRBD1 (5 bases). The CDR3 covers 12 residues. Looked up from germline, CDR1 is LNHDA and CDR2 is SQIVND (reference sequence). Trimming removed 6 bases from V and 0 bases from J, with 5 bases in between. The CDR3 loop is CASRDMNTEAFF. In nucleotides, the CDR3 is TGTGCCAGTAGGGACATGAACACTGAAGCTTTCTTT.

CDR3 sequence: CASSSRLGTGGVSGANVLTF. The DNA for the CDR3 is TGTGCCAGCAGTTCCCGACTCGGGACAGGGGGCGTCTCTGGGGCCAACGTCCTGACTTTC. The chain combines TRBV27 with TRBJ2-6; TRBD1 aligns across 12 bases. V shed 4 bases and J 0 bases; nucleotides not matched to a gene: 10. Per the germline V gene, CDR1 is MNHEY and CDR2 is SMNVEV (reference sequence). The CDR3 runs 20 residues.

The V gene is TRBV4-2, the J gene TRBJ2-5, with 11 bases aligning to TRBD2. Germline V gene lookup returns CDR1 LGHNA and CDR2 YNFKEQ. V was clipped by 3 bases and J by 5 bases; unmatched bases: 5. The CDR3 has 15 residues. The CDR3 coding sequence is TGTGCCAGCAGCCAGGGGGTAGCGGGGGGGGAGACCCAGTACTTC. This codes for CASSQGVAGGETQYF.

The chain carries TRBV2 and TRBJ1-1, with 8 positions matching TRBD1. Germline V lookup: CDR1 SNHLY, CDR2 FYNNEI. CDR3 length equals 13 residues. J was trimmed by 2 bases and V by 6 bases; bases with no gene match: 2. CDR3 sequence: CASRDRANTEAFF. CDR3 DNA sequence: TGTGCCAGCAGGGACAGGGCTAACACTGAAGCTTTCTTT.

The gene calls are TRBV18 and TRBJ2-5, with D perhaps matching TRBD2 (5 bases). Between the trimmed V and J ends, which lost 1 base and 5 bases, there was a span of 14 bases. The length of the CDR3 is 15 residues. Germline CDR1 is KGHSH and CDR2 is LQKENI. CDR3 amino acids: CASSPLRGSGETQYF. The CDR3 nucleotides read TGTGCCAGCTCACCACTTAGAGGGAGTGGGGAGACCCAGTACTTC.

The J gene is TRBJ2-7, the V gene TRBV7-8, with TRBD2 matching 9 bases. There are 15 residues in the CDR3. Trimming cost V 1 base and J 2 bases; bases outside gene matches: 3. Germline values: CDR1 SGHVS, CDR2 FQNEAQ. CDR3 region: CASSLVPSGTYEQYF. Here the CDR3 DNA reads TGTGCCAGCAGCTTAGTCCCTAGCGGGACCTACGAGCAGTACTTC.

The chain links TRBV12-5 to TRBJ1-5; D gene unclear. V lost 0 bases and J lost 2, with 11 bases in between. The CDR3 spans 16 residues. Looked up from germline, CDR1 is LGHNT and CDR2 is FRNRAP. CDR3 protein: CASGLVRGGGNQPQHF. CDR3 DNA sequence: TGTGCTAGTGGTTTGGTACGGGGTGGAGGCAATCAGCCCCAGCATTTT.

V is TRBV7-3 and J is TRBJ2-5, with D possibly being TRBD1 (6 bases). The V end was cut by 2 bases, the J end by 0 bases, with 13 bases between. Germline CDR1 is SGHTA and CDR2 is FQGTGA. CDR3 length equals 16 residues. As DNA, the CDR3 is TGTGCCAGCAGCTTAGGTGTGGGGGCAGACCAAGAGACCCAGTACTTC. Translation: CASSLGVGADQETQYF.

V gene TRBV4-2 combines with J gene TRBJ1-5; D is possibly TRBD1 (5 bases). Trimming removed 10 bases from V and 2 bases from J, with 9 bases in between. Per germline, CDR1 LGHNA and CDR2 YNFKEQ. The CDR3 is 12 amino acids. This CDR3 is CATGDGNQPQHF. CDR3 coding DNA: TGTGCCACGGGGGATGGCAATCAGCCCCAGCATTTT.

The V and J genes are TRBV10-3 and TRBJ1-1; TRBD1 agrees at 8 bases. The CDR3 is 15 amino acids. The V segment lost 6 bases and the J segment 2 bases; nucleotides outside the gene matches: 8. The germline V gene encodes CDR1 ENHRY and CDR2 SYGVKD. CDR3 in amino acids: CAISPGQGKNTEAFF. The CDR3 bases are TGTGCCATCAGCCCTGGACAGGGCAAAAACACTGAAGCTTTCTTT.

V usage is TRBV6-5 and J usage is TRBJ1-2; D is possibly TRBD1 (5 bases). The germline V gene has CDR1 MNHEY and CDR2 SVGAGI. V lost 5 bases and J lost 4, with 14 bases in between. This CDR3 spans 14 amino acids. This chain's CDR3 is CASSPRGGAYGYTF. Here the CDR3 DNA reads TGTGCCAGCAGTCCCCGGGGAGGGGCCTATGGCTACACCTTC.

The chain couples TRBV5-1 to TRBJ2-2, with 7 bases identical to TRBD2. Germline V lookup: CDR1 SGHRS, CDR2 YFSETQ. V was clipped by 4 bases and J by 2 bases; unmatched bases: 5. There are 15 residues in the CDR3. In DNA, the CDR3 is TGCGCCAGCAGCCCAAGCGGGACCAACACCGGGGAGCTGTTTTTT. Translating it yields CASSPSGTNTGELFF.

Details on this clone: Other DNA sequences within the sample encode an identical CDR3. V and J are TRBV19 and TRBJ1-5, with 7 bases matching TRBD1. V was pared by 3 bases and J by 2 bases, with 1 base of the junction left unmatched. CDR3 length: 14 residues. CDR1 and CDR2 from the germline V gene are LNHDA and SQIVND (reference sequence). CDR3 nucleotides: TGTGCCAGTAGTATCACAGGGGGCAATCAGCCCCAGCATTTT. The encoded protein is CASSITGGNQPQHF.

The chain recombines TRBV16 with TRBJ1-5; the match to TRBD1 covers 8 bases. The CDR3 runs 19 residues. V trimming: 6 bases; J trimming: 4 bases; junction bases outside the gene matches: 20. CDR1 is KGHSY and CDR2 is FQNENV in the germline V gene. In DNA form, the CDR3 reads TGTGCCAGCAGGCACGGGGGATCGGGACAGGCGACTAGAAATCAGCCCCAGCATTTT. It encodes CASRHGGSGQATRNQPQHF.

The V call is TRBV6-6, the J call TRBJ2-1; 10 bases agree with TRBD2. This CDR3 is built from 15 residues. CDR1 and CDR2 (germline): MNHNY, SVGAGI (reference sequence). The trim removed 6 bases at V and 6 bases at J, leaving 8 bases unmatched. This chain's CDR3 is CASRTAGGPSNEQFF. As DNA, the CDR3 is TGTGCCAGCAGAACAGCGGGAGGGCCCAGCAATGAGCAGTTCTTC.

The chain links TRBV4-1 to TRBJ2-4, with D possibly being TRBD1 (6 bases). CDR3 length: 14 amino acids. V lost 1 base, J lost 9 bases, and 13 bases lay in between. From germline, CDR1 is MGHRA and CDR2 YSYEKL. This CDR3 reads CASSQGTGFGIQYF. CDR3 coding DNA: TGCGCCAGCAGCCAAGGTACAGGGTTCGGCATTCAGTACTTC.

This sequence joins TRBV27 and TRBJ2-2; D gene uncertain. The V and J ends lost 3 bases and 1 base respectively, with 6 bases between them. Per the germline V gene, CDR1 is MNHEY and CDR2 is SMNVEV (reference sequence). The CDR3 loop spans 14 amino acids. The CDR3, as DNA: TGTGCCAGCAGTTTGCGTCTGAACACCGGGGAGCTGTTTTTT. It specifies CASSLRLNTGELFF.

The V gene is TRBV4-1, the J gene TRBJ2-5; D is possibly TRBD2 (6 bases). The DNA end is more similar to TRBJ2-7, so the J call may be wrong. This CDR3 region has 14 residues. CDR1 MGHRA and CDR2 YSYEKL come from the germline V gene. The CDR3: CASSQGRDSLEQYF. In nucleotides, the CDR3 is TGCGCCAGCAGCCAAGGAAGGGACTCCCTCGAGCAGTACTTC.

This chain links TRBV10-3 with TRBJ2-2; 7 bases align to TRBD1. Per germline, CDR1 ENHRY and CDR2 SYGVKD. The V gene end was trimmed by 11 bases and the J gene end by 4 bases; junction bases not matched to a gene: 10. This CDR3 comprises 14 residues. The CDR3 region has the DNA TGTGCCTCGACAGGGTTAGAGGGCACCGGGGAGCTGTTTTTT. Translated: CASTGLEGTGELFF.

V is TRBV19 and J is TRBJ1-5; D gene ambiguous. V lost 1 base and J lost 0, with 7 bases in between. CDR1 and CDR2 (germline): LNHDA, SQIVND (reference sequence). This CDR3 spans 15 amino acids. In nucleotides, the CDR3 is TGTGCCAGTAGTATAGCACAGCATAGCAATCAGCCCCAGCATTTT. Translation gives CASSIAQHSNQPQHF.

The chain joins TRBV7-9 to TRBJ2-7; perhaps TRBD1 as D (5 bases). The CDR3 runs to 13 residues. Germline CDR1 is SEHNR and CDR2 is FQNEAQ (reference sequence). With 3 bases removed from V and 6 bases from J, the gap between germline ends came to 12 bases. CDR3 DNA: TGTGCCAGCAGCTTGGGCCAGGGCGGCGAGCAGTACTTC. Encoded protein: CASSLGQGGEQYF. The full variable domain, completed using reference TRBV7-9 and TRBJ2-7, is DTGVSQNPRHKITKRGQNVTFRCDPISEHNRLYWYRQTLGQGPEFLTYFQNEAQLEKSRLLSDRFSAERPKGSFSTLEIQRTEQGDSAMYLCASSLGQGGEQYFGPGTRLTVT.

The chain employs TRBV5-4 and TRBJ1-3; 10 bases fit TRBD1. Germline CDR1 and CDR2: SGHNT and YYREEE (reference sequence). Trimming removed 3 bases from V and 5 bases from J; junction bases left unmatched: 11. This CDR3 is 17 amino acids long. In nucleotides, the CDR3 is TGTGCCAGCAGCTCGACCTTGACAGGGGGCGGCAGAAACACCATATATTTT. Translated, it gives CASSSTLTGGGRNTIYF.